The 18 T cell receptor beta chains presented below share a single source sample, sequenced in a study of T cells after yellow fever vaccination. TCRdb reprocessed the 5' RACE reads with MiXCR, giving one entry per CDR3 protein. The sample records around 320,000 distinct CDR3 sequences, about 10% being singletons. The sample in question was CD4+ T cells sorted from PBMCs, obtained 45 days after the yellow fever booster vaccination. These receptors all stem from a man between 18 and 35 years old who received the YFV17D yellow fever vaccine.

The CDR3 region is CAISDRESQPQHF. CDR3 in DNA: TGTGCCATCAGCGACAGGGAGAGTCAGCCCCAGCATTTT. V usage is TRBV10-3 and J usage is TRBJ1-5, with 7 bases aligning to TRBD1. Unmatched junction bases numbered 5, after V lost 6 bases and J lost 6 bases. Germline lookup yields CDR1 ENHRY and CDR2 SYGVKD. The CDR3 sequence is 13 residues long.

The genes are TRBV4-2 and TRBJ2-3; D unclear. The CDR3 spans 14 residues. V lost 1 base and J lost 6, with 11 bases in between. The germline CDR1 and CDR2 sequences are LGHNA and YNFKEQ. CDR3 sequence (DNA): TGTGCCAGCAGCCAAGGGACGGGTCGGGATACGCAGTATTTT. This sequence encodes CASSQGTGRDTQYF.

A few counts support this clonotype. V usage is TRBV29-1 and J usage is TRBJ1-5; no firm D call. The CDR3 extends over 13 amino acids. The V end lost 4 bases, the J end lost 6 bases, and 13 bases lay between the germline ends. Per the germline V gene, CDR1 is SQVTM and CDR2 is ANQGSEA. The CDR3 sequence is CSVGAQGVQPQHF. The DNA for the CDR3 is TGCAGCGTTGGGGCCCAAGGTGTTCAGCCCCAGCATTTT.

This clonotype was detected only a few times. The chain links TRBV4-1 to TRBJ2-3; maybe TRBD2 (5 bases). Per germline, CDR1 MGHRA and CDR2 YSYEKL. V was trimmed by 4 bases and J by 0 bases, leaving 11 bases between them. The CDR3 has 15 amino acids. The CDR3 spells CASSPTRGSTDTQYF. The CDR3 DNA is TGCGCCAGCAGCCCCACCCGGGGAAGCACAGATACGCAGTATTTT.

This clonotype turned up a few times. This chain connects TRBV10-3 to TRBJ2-3, with 10 bases identical to TRBD2. The CDR3 length is 17 residues. V shed 4 bases, J shed 1 base, and the junction held 8 bases outside the gene matches. Germline CDR1 is ENHRY and CDR2 is SYGVKD. The CDR3 region has the DNA TGTGCCATCAGTGCTGGTAGCGGGGGGCCCGGCACAGATACGCAGTATTTT. Residues: CAISAGSGGPGTDTQYF.

This rearrangement joins TRBV30 to TRBJ1-1; TRBD1 matches at 7 bases. V lost 0 bases, J lost 1 base, and 5 bases stayed unmatched. The CDR3 is 15 residues long. CDR1 GTSNPN and CDR2 SVGIG come from the germline V gene (reference sequence). The CDR3 DNA is TGTGCCTGGAGTGTAATCGGGACAGAGAACACTGAAGCTTTCTTT. Protein product: CAWSVIGTENTEAFF.

The chain carries TRBV5-4 and TRBJ2-7, with D perhaps TRBD1 (5 bases). The V end was cut by 0 bases, the J end by 6 bases, with 13 bases between. Per germline, CDR1 SGHNT and CDR2 YYREEE (reference sequence). The CDR3 consists of 14 residues. This CDR3 reads CASSLDQAGLEQYF. Here the CDR3 DNA reads TGTGCCAGCAGCTTGGATCAGGCAGGGCTCGAGCAGTACTTC.

The chain is built from TRBV20-1 and TRBJ1-1; weak D call: TRBD1 (6 bases). CDR1 DFQATT and CDR2 SNEGSKA come from the germline V gene (reference sequence). Trimming stripped 3 bases from V and 5 bases from J, with 10 bases between. The CDR3 sequence is 12 residues long. The CDR3 DNA follows: TGCAGTGCTAGGCAGGGGAGGACTGAAGCTTTCTTT. This gives the protein CSARQGRTEAFF.

This clonotype appeared a few times. The V call is TRBV7-6, the J call TRBJ2-6, with D tentatively TRBD2 (7 bases). The V gene's germline CDR1 is SGHVS and CDR2 FNYEAQ. Trimming pared 4 bases from V and 0 bases from J, leaving 16 bases between. This CDR3 is built from 18 residues. CDR3 loop: CASSSRGGGNSGANVLTF. The CDR3, as DNA: TGTGCCAGCAGCTCAAGGGGAGGGGGAAACTCTGGGGCCAACGTCCTGACTTTC.

A few counts support this clonotype. This chain joins TRBV4-3 and TRBJ2-1; 10 positions match TRBD2. Germline lookup yields CDR1 LGHNA and CDR2 YSLEER. This CDR3 is built from 17 residues. The J segment lost 8 bases and the V segment lost 3 bases, leaving 13 bases of the junction unmatched. This chain's CDR3 is CASSHPQAGGPTDEQFF. The CDR3 nucleotides read TGCGCCAGCAGCCACCCCCAAGCGGGGGGGCCGACCGATGAGCAGTTCTTC.

This clonotype was picked up many times. This sequence joins TRBV5-1 and TRBJ1-1; TRBD1 agrees at 7 bases. Losses at the gene ends were 2 bases for V and 10 bases for J; bases not matched to a gene: 8. Germline V gene lookup returns CDR1 SGHRS and CDR2 YFSETQ. The CDR3 runs 13 residues. CDR3 sequence reads: CASSFDAQGGAFF. CDR3 in DNA: TGCGCCAGCAGCTTCGACGCCCAGGGGGGAGCTTTCTTT.

The chain joins TRBV20-1 to TRBJ1-1; D possibly corresponds to TRBD1 (5 bases). The V end was cut by 6 bases, the J end by 1 base, with 12 bases between. The CDR3 has 13 amino acids. Germline loops: CDR1 DFQATT, CDR2 SNEGSKA (reference sequence). CDR3 nucleotide sequence: TGCAGTGCATGCCCCGACAGGAACACTGAAGCTTTCTTT. Residues: CSACPDRNTEAFF.

This chain links TRBV15 with TRBJ2-5, with D perhaps matching TRBD1 or TRBD2 (5 bases each). The CDR3 is 15 residues long. V lost 0 bases, J lost 0 bases, and 8 bases lay in between. From germline, CDR1 is LNHNV and CDR2 YYDKDF (reference sequence). The CDR3 DNA reads as TGTGCCACCAGCAGAGATGGGGGTAACCAAGAGACCCAGTACTTC. This encodes CATSRDGGNQETQYF.

CDR3: CASSLVPRGNEKLFF. CDR3 DNA: TGCGCCAGCAGCTTGGTACCCCGGGGTAATGAAAAACTGTTTTTT. The chain carries TRBV5-1 and TRBJ1-4; D not resolved. The germline V gene has CDR1 SGHRS and CDR2 YFSETQ. This CDR3 spans 15 amino acids. The V end was cut by 0 bases, the J end by 4 bases, with 10 bases between.

This clonotype was seen a handful of times. The rearrangement links TRBV12-3 or TRBV12-4 to TRBJ2-1; maybe TRBD2 (5 bases). CDR3 length: 14 amino acids. V was pared by 3 bases and J by 2 bases, with 8 bases between. The CDR3 sequence: CASSLERPYNEQFF. The CDR3 DNA is TGTGCCAGCAGTTTGGAGCGGCCCTACAATGAGCAGTTCTTC.

This clonotype was seen many times. This chain links TRBV4-1 with TRBJ2-2; D is possibly TRBD1 (5 bases). The germline V gene has CDR1 MGHRA and CDR2 YSYEKL. The CDR3 is 16 residues long. Trimming removed 6 bases at V and 1 base at J, with 15 bases between. The chain's CDR3 is CASREKGQGNTGELFF. As DNA, the CDR3 is TGCGCCAGCAGGGAAAAGGGCCAGGGGAACACCGGGGAGCTGTTTTTT.

In this sample, this clonotype turned up a few times. The chain links TRBV28 to TRBJ2-7, with 11 nucleotides matching TRBD1. Per germline, CDR1 MDHEN and CDR2 SYDVKM. The CDR3 spans 14 residues. V trimming: 6 bases; J trimming: 6 bases; junction bases outside the gene matches: 7. CDR3 in DNA: TGTGCCAGCAGGTCGGGACAGGGGGTTTCCGAGCAGTACTTC. Residues: CASRSGQGVSEQYF.

This clonotype was seen a handful of times. The genes are TRBV6-2 or TRBV6-3 and TRBJ2-7; no firm D call. Trimming took 5 bases from V and 1 from J, leaving 18 bases between them. The CDR3 length is 16 residues. CDR1 and CDR2 (germline): MNHEY, SVGEGT. CDR3 in amino acids: CASSQLSTSVSYEQYV. CDR3 bases: TGTGCCAGCAGTCAGCTTTCCACGTCGGTTTCCTACGAGCAGTACGTC.